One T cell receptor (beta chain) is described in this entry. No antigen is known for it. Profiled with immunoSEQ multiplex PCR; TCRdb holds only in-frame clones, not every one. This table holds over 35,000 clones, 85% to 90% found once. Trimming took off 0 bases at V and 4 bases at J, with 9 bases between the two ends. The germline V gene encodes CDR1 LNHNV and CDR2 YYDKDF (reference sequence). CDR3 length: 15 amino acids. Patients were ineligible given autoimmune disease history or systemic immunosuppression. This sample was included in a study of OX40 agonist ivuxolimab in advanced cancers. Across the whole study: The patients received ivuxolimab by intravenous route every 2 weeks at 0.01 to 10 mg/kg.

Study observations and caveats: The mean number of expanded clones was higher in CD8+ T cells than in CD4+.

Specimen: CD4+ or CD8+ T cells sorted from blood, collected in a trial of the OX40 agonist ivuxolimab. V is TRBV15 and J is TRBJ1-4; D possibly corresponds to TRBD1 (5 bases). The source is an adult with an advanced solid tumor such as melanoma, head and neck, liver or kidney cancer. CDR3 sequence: CATSREKQVNEKLFF. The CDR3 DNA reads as TGTGCCACCAGCAGAGAGAAACAGGTTAATGAAAAACTGTTTTTT.